The 6 T cell receptor beta chains below come from one sample, sequenced in a study of T cells in Graves' hyperthyroidism and ophthalmopathy. Amplification yielded TCR beta CDR3 regions, with RNA transcripts as the source. The HTBI set primed first-round TCR CDR3 RT-PCR. TCRdb redid the calling of the multiplex PCR reads with MiXCR, one entry per CDR3 protein. The sample lists about 720,000 distinct CDR3 sequences, about 16% occurring once. The sample consisted of blood. Receptors were obtained from a man aged 18 to 30 with Graves' hyperthyroidism.

This clonotype was seen a few times. The chain uses TRBV13 and TRBJ2-6, with TRBD1 identical over 7 bases. Germline V gene data show CDR1 as PRHDT and CDR2 as FYEKMQ (reference sequence). V shed 5 bases and J 4 bases; nucleotides not matched to a gene: 17. The CDR3 consists of 19 residues. CDR3 amino acids: CASSLKRDSYIEGANVLTF. CDR3 DNA sequence: TGTGCCAGCAGCCTAAAAAGGGACAGCTATATAGAGGGGGCCAACGTCCTGACTTTC.

This clonotype was found many times. The chain carries TRBV7-9 and TRBJ2-7, with TRBD1 matching over 7 bases. The germline V gene has CDR1 SEHNR and CDR2 FQNEAQ (reference sequence). This CDR3 is 17 amino acids long. J lost 3 bases, V lost 5 bases, and 16 bases had no gene match. This CDR3 is CASSPDRTGHRGYEQYF. In DNA, the CDR3 is TGTGCCAGCAGCCCGGATCGGACAGGTCACCGGGGCTACGAGCAGTACTTC.

CDR3 nucleotide sequence: TGTGCCAGCAGCTTTCAGGGTGCTGGCTACACCTTC. As protein: CASSFQGAGYTF. The chain employs TRBV7-9 and TRBJ1-2, with D tentatively TRBD1 (5 bases). Per germline, CDR1 SEHNR and CDR2 FQNEAQ (reference sequence). The CDR3 loop spans 12 amino acids. Trimming left V 3 bases short and J 7 bases short, with 9 bases between.

This clonotype has at least ten counts. The V gene is TRBV11-3, the J gene TRBJ2-7, with 7 nucleotides matching TRBD2. Unmatched junction bases numbered 8, after V lost 5 bases and J lost 4 bases. Germline-derived CDR1 and CDR2 are SGHNT and YENEEA. The CDR3 is 14 residues long. CDR3 coding DNA: TGTGCCAGCAGCCTCCGCGGGGGTGCGTACGAGCAGTACTTC. Translation: CASSLRGGAYEQYF.

This clonotype has ten or more counts. V and J are TRBV28 and TRBJ2-7; TRBD2 is a possible D gene (5 bases). Between the trimmed V and J ends, which lost 2 bases and 0 bases, there was a span of 14 bases. The CDR3 is 16 amino acids. Germline CDR1 is MDHEN and CDR2 is SYDVKM. CDR3: CASSLPHQRSSYEQYF. The DNA for the CDR3 is TGTGCCAGCAGTTTACCCCACCAGCGGAGCTCCTACGAGCAGTACTTC. Variable domain in full (rest from reference TRBV28 and TRBJ2-7): DVKVTQSSRYLVKRTGEKVFLECVQDMDHENMFWYRQDPGLGLRLIYFSYDVKMKEKGDIPEGYSVSREKKERFSLILESASTNQTSMYLCASSLPHQRSSYEQYFGPGTRLTVT.

This chain connects TRBV28 to TRBJ1-2, with 7 bases lining up with TRBD1. The V gene's germline CDR1 is MDHEN and CDR2 SYDVKM. This CDR3 contains 12 residues. Trimming cost V 2 bases and J 11 bases; bases outside gene matches: 5. CDR3 bases: TGTGCCAGCAGTTTACCGACAGGGCGATACACCTTC. Translating gives CASSLPTGRYTF.